This T cell receptor (beta chain) was documented in a study of Ad26.COV2.S vaccination and SARS-CoV-2 variants. The overall study: By the intramuscular route, Ad26.COV2.S was given once, or twice 56 days apart.

Study results and caveats: Reported findings describe substantial breadth in spike-specific CD8+ and CD4+ T cell responses following vaccination.

Comment on this clone: Its antigen is not known.

Trimming took off 7 bases at V and 0 bases at J, with 6 bases between the two ends. Per the germline V gene, CDR1 is MNHEY and CDR2 is SVGAGI. The CDR3 consists of 12 residues. Described treatment: around 19 received Ad26.COV2.S at low or high dose, single or two shots; five or six received placebo; per-sample allocation not given. Specimens were obtained on day 63 following the first vaccine or placebo injection. Vaccine was an Ad26 vector expressing Wuhan-strain SARS-CoV-2 spike. Clones were read by immunoSEQ multiplex PCR, and TCRdb kept only the in-frame ones, dropping some. The data hold some 520,000 clones, with around nine tenths observed a single time.

The chain employs TRBV6-5 and TRBJ1-2; D not certain. Here the sequenced sample was peripheral blood, taken in a trial of Ad26.COV2.S vaccine versus placebo. The TCR was taken from a person aged 18 to 59 who received the Ad26.COV2.S COVID-19 vaccine or a placebo. CDR3 coding DNA: TGTGCCAGCAAGCACACTAACTATGGCTACACCTTC. It is translated as CASKHTNYGYTF.